This T cell receptor (beta chain) stems from a study of graft-versus-host responses after intestinal transplantation. Study at large: Uniformly, recipients were administered anti-thymocyte globulin induction with subsequent tacrolimus and steroids for three to four years. Study observations and caveats: Early after transplant, HvG clones declined as circulating GvH clones peaked. In patients with graft-donor T cell macrochimerism, allograft graft-versus-host to host-versus-graft clonal ratios were high. The authors found GvH clones in recipient marrow, some appearing first in ileum or blood.

Sequencing was performed with immunoSEQ multiplex PCR; in TCRdb, only in-frame clones are kept and a portion is missing. The data show roughly 99,000 clones, with around 93% seen just once and approximately 0.064% held by the top ten. About this clone: Its target is not known.

Germline V gene lookup returns CDR1 MDHEN and CDR2 SYDVKM. The V end was cut by 5 bases, the J end by 6 bases, with 17 bases between. The CDR3 runs 15 residues. The sample here was unstimulated CD8+ T cells sorted from spleen or lymph node cells, taken before transplant. The sequence was collected from a human donor who was the organ donor for an intestinal transplant. The chain links TRBV28 to TRBJ2-1, with D unclear. As DNA, the CDR3 is TGTGCCAGCAGTCCCTCGAATAGTCCTTTCAATGAGCAGTTCTTC. Protein: CASSPSNSPFNEQFF. The full variable domain, with the rest looked up from reference TRBV28 and TRBJ2-1, is DVKVTQSSRYLVKRTGEKVFLECVQDMDHENMFWYRQDPGLGLRLIYFSYDVKMKEKGDIPEGYSVSREKKERFSLILESASTNQTSMYLCASSPSNSPFNEQFFGPGTRLTVL.